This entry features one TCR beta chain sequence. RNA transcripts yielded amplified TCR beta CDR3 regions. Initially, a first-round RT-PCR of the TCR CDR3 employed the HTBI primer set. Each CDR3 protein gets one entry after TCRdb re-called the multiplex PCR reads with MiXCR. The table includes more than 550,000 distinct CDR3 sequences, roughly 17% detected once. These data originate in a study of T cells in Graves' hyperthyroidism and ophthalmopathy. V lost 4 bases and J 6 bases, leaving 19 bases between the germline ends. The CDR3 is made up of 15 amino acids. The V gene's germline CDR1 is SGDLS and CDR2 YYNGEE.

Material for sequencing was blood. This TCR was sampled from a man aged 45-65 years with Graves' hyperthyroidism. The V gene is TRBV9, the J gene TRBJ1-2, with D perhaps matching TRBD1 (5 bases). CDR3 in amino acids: CASSFSTDRRNGYTF. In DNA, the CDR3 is TGTGCCAGCAGCTTTTCGACAGACCGACGGAATGGCTACACCTTC. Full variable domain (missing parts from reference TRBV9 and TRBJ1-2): DSGVTQTPKHLITATGQRVTLRCSPRSGDLSVYWYQQSLDQGLQFLIQYYNGEERAKGNILERFSAQQFPDLHSELNLSSLELGDSALYFCASSFSTDRRNGYTFGSGTRLTVV.